The 4 T cell receptor beta chains below were found in one sample sequenced in a study of T-cell memory formation after mild COVID-19. In TCRdb, the 5' RACE reads were re-called with MiXCR into one record per CDR3 protein. Among about 240,000 distinct CDR3 sequences listed, 7.5% to 10% were seen once. Sequencing was done on a sample of PBMCs or a T cell subset sorted from them (not recorded which). These receptors were obtained from a man aged 18 to 30 who had mild COVID-19 (a few samples of this study predate the infection). Cell type and time point are not known.

This chain joins TRBV28 and TRBJ2-5; D might be TRBD2 (6 bases). Germline CDR1 MDHEN, CDR2 SYDVKM. Deletions cut 5 bases from V and 5 bases from J, with 15 bases between. This CDR3 comprises 14 residues. The CDR3: CASSVLARGETQYF. CDR3 nucleotides: TGTGCCAGCAGTGTCCTTGCTCGGGGGGAGACCCAGTACTTC.

The table lists this clonotype with a few counts. The V gene is TRBV5-6, the J gene TRBJ2-3, with a weak D call TRBD1 (6 bases). The V gene's germline CDR1 is SGHDT and CDR2 YYEEEE. Trimming stripped 1 base from V and 0 bases from J, with 18 bases between. The CDR3 loop spans 18 amino acids. The CDR3 sequence: CASSLSYRDTSSTDTQYF. The CDR3 nucleotides read TGTGCCAGCAGCTTGAGCTACAGGGACACGTCTAGCACAGATACGCAGTATTTT.

The chain combines TRBV12-3 or TRBV12-4 with TRBJ2-1; 10 positions match TRBD2. This CDR3 has 19 residues. J gave up 0 bases and V 5 bases, and 13 bases lay outside the gene matches. This CDR3 is CASSRSGGALLSSYNEQFF. CDR3 coding DNA: TGTGCCAGCAGTAGAAGCGGGGGGGCCTTGCTAAGCTCCTACAATGAGCAGTTCTTC.

The rearrangement uses TRBV6-5 and TRBJ1-1, with TRBD1 as a possible D gene (5 bases). The CDR3 loop spans 14 amino acids. Germline assignment: CDR1 MNHEY and CDR2 SVGAGI. Trimming left V 0 bases short and J 7 bases short, with 12 bases between. In DNA form, the CDR3 reads TGTGCCAGCAGTTACTCGAGAGGGGCACTTGAAGCTTTCTTT. Protein: CASSYSRGALEAFF.